This TCR beta chain came from a study of shared clonotypes between healthy human individuals. Background on the study: CD4 naive cells filled three plates per donor, CD4 memory three, CD8 naive two and CD8 memory one.

Germline V gene lookup returns CDR1 MGHDK and CDR2 SYGVNS. The V and J ends lost 3 bases and 0 bases respectively, with 15 bases between them. The CDR3 contains 18 residues. Assay: immunoSEQ multiplex PCR; the TCRdb copy retains only in-frame clones and omits some. This table has 2,500,000 or so clones, around 90% appearing once. The chain uses TRBV25-1 and TRBJ1-6; the D gene is possibly TRBD1 (6 bases). Specimen: naive CD4+ T cells sorted from blood. Subset specified: CD45RA+ positively selected. The receptor comes from a man between 18 and 29 years old in good health. Here the CDR3 DNA reads TGTGCCAGCAGTGACCAAGGGGGGGGGCCCTCCTATAATTCACCCCTCCACTTT. Protein: CASSDQGGGPSYNSPLHF.